The rows below give T cell receptor beta chains drawn from one sample of a study of control samples from healthy donors and cancer patients. Clones were sequenced by immunoSEQ multiplex PCR, and TCRdb holds only the in-frame ones, with some missing. The sample contains over 150,000 clones, over 80% of which appear only once. Sequenced sample: blood. The receptors originated from a man aged 18 to 29 in good health. Each CDR3 is given with its conserved first and last residue. The D gene is left open where the match is weak. Size values are once, few and many counts, or a class for expanded clones, and some rows have none.

j_gene: TRBJ1-6
d_gene: TRBD1
abundance: once
v_gene: TRBV4-1
CDR3aa: CASRIGQGNNSPLHF
CDR3nt: TGCGCCAGCAGAATTGGACAGGGAAATAATTCACCCCTCCACTTT

j_gene: TRBJ2-1
d_gene: .
abundance: .
v_gene: TRBV23-1
CDR3aa: CATLDAGTLWNNEQFF
CDR3nt: TGCGCCACCTTGGACGCAGGGACGCTGTGGAACAATGAGCAGTTCTTC

j_gene: TRBJ2-2
d_gene: TRBD1
abundance: few
v_gene: TRBV5-1
CDR3aa: CASSRTGTGNTGELFF
CDR3nt: TGCGCCAGCAGCCGCACGGGGACAGGGAACACCGGGGAGCTGTTTTTT

j_gene: TRBJ1-1
d_gene: .
abundance: .
v_gene: TRBV6-1
CDR3aa: CASSERAIVAEAFF
CDR3nt: TGTGCCAGCAGTGAGAGGGCGATAGTGGCTGAAGCTTTCTTT

j_gene: TRBJ1-6
d_gene: .
abundance: .
v_gene: TRBV7-2
CDR3aa: CASNPGHSGSPLHF
CDR3nt: TGTGCCAGCAATCCGGGACACAGCGGGTCACCCCTCCACTTT

j_gene: TRBJ2-5
d_gene: TRBD1
abundance: .
v_gene: TRBV18
CDR3aa: CASSSGTEETQYF
CDR3nt: TGTGCCAGCTCGTCCGGGACAGAAGAGACCCAGTACTTC

j_gene: TRBJ1-6
d_gene: .
abundance: .
v_gene: TRBV10-3
CDR3aa: CATGLRDGNSPLHF
CDR3nt: TGTGCCACAGGGCTCCGGGACGGAAATTCACCCCTCCACTTT

j_gene: TRBJ1-1
d_gene: TRBD1
abundance: .
v_gene: TRBV10-3
CDR3aa: CAISDFGQGDTEAFF
CDR3nt: TGTGCCATCAGTGATTTTGGACAGGGTGACACTGAAGCTTTCTTT

j_gene: TRBJ1-2
d_gene: .
abundance: .
v_gene: TRBV6-6
CDR3aa: CASSFDGYGYTF
CDR3nt: TGTGCCAGCAGTTTTGACGGGTATGGCTACACCTTC

j_gene: TRBJ2-7
d_gene: TRBD1
abundance: .
v_gene: TRBV27
CDR3aa: CASSQTGTGFVEQYF
CDR3nt: TGTGCCAGCAGCCAGACCGGGACAGGATTTGTCGAGCAGTACTTC

j_gene: TRBJ2-1
d_gene: TRBD1
abundance: .
v_gene: TRBV19
CDR3aa: CASSDRQGRNEQFF
CDR3nt: TGTGCCAGTAGCGATCGACAGGGTAGAAATGAGCAGTTCTTC

j_gene: TRBJ2-3
d_gene: TRBD1
abundance: .
v_gene: TRBV10-3
CDR3aa: CAISESWGTGSPDTQYF
CDR3nt: TGTGCCATCAGTGAGTCGTGGGGGACAGGGAGCCCAGATACGCAGTATTTT

j_gene: TRBJ2-1
d_gene: .
abundance: .
v_gene: TRBV14
CDR3aa: CASSPSGAPRFF
CDR3nt: TGTGCCAGCAGCCCCAGTGGCGCCCCCCGGTTCTTC

j_gene: TRBJ1-2
d_gene: TRBD1
abundance: .
v_gene: TRBV27
CDR3aa: CASSLSSRGPGYTF
CDR3nt: TGTGCCAGCAGTTTATCGAGCAGGGGGCCTGGCTACACCTTC

j_gene: TRBJ2-3
d_gene: .
abundance: .
v_gene: TRBV2
CDR3aa: CASSDRWGADTQYF
CDR3nt: TGTGCCAGCAGTGATCGGTGGGGGGCTGATACGCAGTATTTT

j_gene: TRBJ1-2
d_gene: .
abundance: .
v_gene: TRBV19
CDR3aa: CASSLRRDPPDGYTF
CDR3nt: TGTGCCAGTAGTTTAAGACGGGACCCCCCTGATGGCTACACCTTC

j_gene: TRBJ1-6
d_gene: .
abundance: .
v_gene: TRBV30
CDR3aa: CAWSVDGVPFNSPLHF
CDR3nt: TGTGCCTGGAGTGTAGACGGGGTACCCTTTAATTCACCCCTCCACTTT

j_gene: TRBJ1-4
d_gene: TRBD1
abundance: .
v_gene: TRBV25-1
CDR3aa: CASGQGDEKLFF
CDR3nt: TGTGCCAGCGGACAGGGGGATGAAAAACTGTTTTTT

j_gene: TRBJ1-6
d_gene: .
abundance: .
v_gene: TRBV28
CDR3aa: CASSAFREVDSPLHF
CDR3nt: TGTGCCAGCAGTGCATTCAGGGAGGTCGATTCACCCCTCCACTTT

j_gene: TRBJ1-2
d_gene: TRBD1
abundance: .
v_gene: TRBV6-5
CDR3aa: CASMTRDRVYGYTF
CDR3nt: TGTGCCAGCATGACCCGGGACAGGGTCTATGGCTACACCTTC